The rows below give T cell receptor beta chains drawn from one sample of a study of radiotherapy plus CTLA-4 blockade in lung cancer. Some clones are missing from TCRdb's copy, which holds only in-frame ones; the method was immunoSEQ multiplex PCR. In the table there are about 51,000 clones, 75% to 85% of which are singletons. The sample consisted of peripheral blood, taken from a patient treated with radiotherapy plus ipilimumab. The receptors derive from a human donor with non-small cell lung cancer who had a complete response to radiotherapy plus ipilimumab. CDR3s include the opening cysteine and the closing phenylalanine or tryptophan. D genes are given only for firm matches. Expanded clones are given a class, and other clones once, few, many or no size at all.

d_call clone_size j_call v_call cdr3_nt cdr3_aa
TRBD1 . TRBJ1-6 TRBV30 TGTGCCTGGAGTGTCAGTTGGGACAGCTCCTATAATTCACCCCTCCACTTT CAWSVSWDSSYNSPLHF
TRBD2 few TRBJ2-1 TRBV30 TGTGCCTGGAGTATAGCTAGCGGGAGTTGGGATGAGCAGTTCTTC CAWSIASGSWDEQFF
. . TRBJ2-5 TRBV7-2 TGTGCCAGCAGCTTAGTGGGGCCGCGTCGGGAGACCCAGTACTTC CASSLVGPRRETQYF
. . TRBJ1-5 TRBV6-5 TGTGCCAGCAGTTCCGGGCCTTCTAGGGGGAATCAGCCCCAGCATTTT CASSSGPSRGNQPQHF
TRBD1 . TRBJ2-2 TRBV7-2 TGTGCCAGCAGCTTAGGACAGGGTAACACCGGGGAGCTGTTTTTT CASSLGQGNTGELFF
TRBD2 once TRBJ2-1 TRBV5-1 TGCGCCAGCAGCTTGGGCGGCGGGAGTTCCTACAATGAGCAGTTCTTC CASSLGGGSSYNEQFF
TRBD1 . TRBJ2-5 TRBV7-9 TGTGCCAGCAGCCTATGGACAGGGGTTATGGGAGAGACCCAGTACTTC CASSLWTGVMGETQYF
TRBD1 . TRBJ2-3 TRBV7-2 TGTGCCAGCAGCTTAGCTTACAGGGGGGATACGCAGTATTTT CASSLAYRGDTQYF
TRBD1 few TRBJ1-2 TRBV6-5 TGTGCCAGCAGTTCCACCGGGACAGGGGGCTCCGGCTACACCTTC CASSSTGTGGSGYTF
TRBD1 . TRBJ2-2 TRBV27 TGTGCCAGCAGTTCACGCAACAGGGGTCCTGGGGAGCTGTTTTTT CASSSRNRGPGELFF
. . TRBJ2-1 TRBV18 TGTGCCAGCTCACCGCAAGGGAGCTCCTACAATGAGCAGTTCTTC CASSPQGSSYNEQFF
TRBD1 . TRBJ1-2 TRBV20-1 TGCAGTGCCAGGACAGGCTATGGCTACACCTTC CSARTGYGYTF
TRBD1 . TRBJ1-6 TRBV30 TGTGCCTGGAGGGCCGGGACAGTACAGTCCTATAATTCACCCCTCCACTTT CAWRAGTVQSYNSPLHF
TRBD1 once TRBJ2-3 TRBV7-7 TGTGCTAGCAGCTTGGGACAGGCCAGCACAGATACGCAGTATTTT CASSLGQASTDTQYF
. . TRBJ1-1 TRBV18 TGTGCCAGCTCACGGACAGAGAACACTGAAGCTTTCTTT CASSRTENTEAFF
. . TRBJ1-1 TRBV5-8 TGTGCCAGCAGCTTCGGGGGAAGCTACACTGAAGCTTTCTTT CASSFGGSYTEAFF
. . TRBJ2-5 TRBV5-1 TGCGCCAGCAGCTTGGTTTCACAGGGCCCTCAAGAGACCCAGTACTTC CASSLVSQGPQETQYF
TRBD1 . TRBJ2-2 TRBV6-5 TGTGCCAGCAGTTACACCCCAGGGGGCAACACCGGGGAGCTGTTTTTT CASSYTPGGNTGELFF
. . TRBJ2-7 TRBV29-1 TGCAGCGTGGACACAGGAAACTCCTACGAGCAGTACTTC CSVDTGNSYEQYF
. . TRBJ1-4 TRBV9 TGTGCCAGCAGCCCGAGGATGGAGAGTAATGAAAAACTGTTTTTT CASSPRMESNEKLFF
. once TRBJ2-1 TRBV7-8 TGTGCCAGCAGGGGAGGTGAGGGGAGCTCCTACAATGAGCAGTTCTTC CASRGGEGSSYNEQFF
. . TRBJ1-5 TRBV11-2 TGTGCCAGCAGCTTAAGCTTTTCGCAGCCCCAGCATTTT CASSLSFSQPQHF
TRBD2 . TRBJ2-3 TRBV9 TGTGCCAGCAGCGAGGGAGGGGAAGATACGCAGTATTTT CASSEGGEDTQYF
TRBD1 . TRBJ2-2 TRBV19 TGTGCCAGTCCCGCCGACAGGGACGTACCCGGGGAGCTGTTTTTT CASPADRDVPGELFF
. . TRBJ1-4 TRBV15 TGTGCCACCAGCAGAGCAGGATCAGCAGGGAGGGTTGAAAAACTGTTTTTT CATSRAGSAGRVEKLFF
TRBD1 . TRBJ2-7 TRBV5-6 TGTGCCAGCAGCTTGGAGGGACAGGGTACCTACGAGCAGTACTTC CASSLEGQGTYEQYF
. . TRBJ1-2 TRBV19 TGTGCCAGTACCTCTCTAGAGGGAGGAGGCTATGGCTACACCTTC CASTSLEGGGYGYTF
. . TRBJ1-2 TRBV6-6 TGTGCCAGCAGTTACTCGACGGGGACTAATGGCTACACCTTC CASSYSTGTNGYTF
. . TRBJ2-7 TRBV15 TGTGCCACCAGCAGAGATCGCGCGATAACCGGCTACGAGCAGTACTTC CATSRDRAITGYEQYF
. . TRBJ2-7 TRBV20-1 TGCAGTGCTAGGGGGCTAAACGAGCAGTACTTC CSARGLNEQYF
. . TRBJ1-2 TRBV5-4 TGTGCCAGCAGCTTGGGTAGTCAGGGAAACTATGGCTACACCTTC CASSLGSQGNYGYTF
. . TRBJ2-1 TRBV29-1 TGCAGCGCCGGGTTGGTTGAGGATGAGCAGTTCTTC CSAGLVEDEQFF
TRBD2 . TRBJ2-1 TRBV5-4 TGTGCCAGCAGCTTGATTAGCGGGAGATCCTACAATGAGCAGTTCTTC CASSLISGRSYNEQFF
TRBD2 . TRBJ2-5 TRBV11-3 TGTGCCAGCAGAGACAGCGGGAGGGGAGGACAAGAGACCCAGTACTTC CASRDSGRGGQETQYF
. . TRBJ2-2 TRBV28 TGTGCCAGCAGTTTAGGTGGACAGACGACGCGAGACACCGGGGAGCTGTTTTTT CASSLGGQTTRDTGELFF
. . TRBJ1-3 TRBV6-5 TGTGCCAGCAGTTCCCCGCAGTACTCTGGAAACACCATATATTTT CASSSPQYSGNTIYF
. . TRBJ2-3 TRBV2 TGTGCCAGCATAGACGGGTTCATCACAGATACGCAGTATTTT CASIDGFITDTQYF
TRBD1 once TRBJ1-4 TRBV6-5 TGTGCCAGCAGTCCCGGGACAGGGGGTTCAAAACTGTTTTTT CASSPGTGGSKLFF
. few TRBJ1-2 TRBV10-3 TGTGCCATCAGTGAGTCTACAGGGCAAGATAGGGGCTACACCTTC CAISESTGQDRGYTF
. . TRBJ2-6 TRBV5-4 TGTGCCAGCAGCTACCGGGTCCTCTCTGGGGCCAACGTCCTGACTTTC CASSYRVLSGANVLTF
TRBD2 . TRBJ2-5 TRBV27 TGTGCCAGCACGGGGGGGGCGCAGGGAGAGACCCAGTACTTC CASTGGAQGETQYF
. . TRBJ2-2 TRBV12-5 TGTGCTAGTGGCCTGACCGGGACGAACACCGGGGAGCTGTTTTTT CASGLTGTNTGELFF
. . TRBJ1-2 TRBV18 TGTGCCAGCTCGCAGGACAGCTATGGCTACACCTTC CASSQDSYGYTF
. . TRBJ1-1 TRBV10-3 TGTGCCATCAGTGACGGACAGAACACTGAAGCTTTCTTT CAISDGQNTEAFF
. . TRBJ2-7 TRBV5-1 TGCGCCAGCAGCTGGACAGCCTCATACGAGCAGTACTTC CASSWTASYEQYF
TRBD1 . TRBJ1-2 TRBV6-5 TGTGCCAGCAGTATGGACAGGGCAAGTTATGGCTACACCTTC CASSMDRASYGYTF
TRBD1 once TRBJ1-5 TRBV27 TGTGCCAGCAGGATGGGACAGCGCAATCAGCCCCAGCATTTT CASRMGQRNQPQHF
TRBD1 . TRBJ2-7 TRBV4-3 TGCGCCAGCAGCCGTCGTCCGGGACAGGGCTACGAGCAGTACTTC CASSRRPGQGYEQYF
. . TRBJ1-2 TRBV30 TGTGCCTGGACCGGACAGTTAAGGGACTATGGCTACACCTTC CAWTGQLRDYGYTF
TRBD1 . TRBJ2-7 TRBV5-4 TGTGCCAGCAGCTCCCAGGGACAGGGCTTCTCCTACGAGCAGTACTTC CASSSQGQGFSYEQYF
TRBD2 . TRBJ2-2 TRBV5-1 TGCGCCAGCAGCTTGTCCCAGGGAGGGGCCGGGGAGCTGTTTTTT CASSLSQGGAGELFF
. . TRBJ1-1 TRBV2 TGTGCCAGCAGTGATCCCGACACGAACACTGAAGCTTTCTTT CASSDPDTNTEAFF
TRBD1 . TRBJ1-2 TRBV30 TGTGCCTGGAGCCGACAGGGGGCTAACTATGGCTACACCTTC CAWSRQGANYGYTF
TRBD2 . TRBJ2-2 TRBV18 TGTGCCAGCTCTCGAGCGGGAGTAGACACCGGGGAGCTGTTTTTT CASSRAGVDTGELFF
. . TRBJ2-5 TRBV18 TGTGCCAGCTCACCTCCAGAGTCGGGGACCCAGTACTTC CASSPPESGTQYF